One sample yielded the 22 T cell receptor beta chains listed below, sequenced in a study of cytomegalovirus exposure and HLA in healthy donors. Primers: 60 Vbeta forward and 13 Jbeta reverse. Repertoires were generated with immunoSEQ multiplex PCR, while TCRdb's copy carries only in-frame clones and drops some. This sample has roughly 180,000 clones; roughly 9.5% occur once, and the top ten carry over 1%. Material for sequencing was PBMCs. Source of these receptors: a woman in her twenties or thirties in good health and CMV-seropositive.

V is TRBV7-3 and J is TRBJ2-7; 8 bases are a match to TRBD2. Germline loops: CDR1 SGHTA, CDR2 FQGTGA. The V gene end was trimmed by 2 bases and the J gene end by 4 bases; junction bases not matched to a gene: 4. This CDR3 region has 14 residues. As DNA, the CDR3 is TGTGCCAGCAGCTTACGGGAGGGCAGGTACGAGCAGTACTTC. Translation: CASSLREGRYEQYF. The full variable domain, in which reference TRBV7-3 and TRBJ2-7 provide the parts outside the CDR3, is GAGVSQTPSNKVTEKGKYVELRCDPISGHTALYWYRQSLGQGPEFLIYFQGTGAADDSGLPNDRFFAVRPEGSVSTLKIQRTERGDSAVYLCASSLREGRYEQYFGPGTRLTVT.

CDR3 DNA: TGTGCCAGCAGTCCCCGGCCGGACAGGGATAATGAGCAGTTCTTC. Translated: CASSPRPDRDNEQFF. The chain combines TRBV27 with TRBJ2-1; 8 bases agree with TRBD1. The CDR3 contains 15 residues. J gave up 7 bases and V 5 bases, and 10 bases lay outside the gene matches. The germline CDR1 and CDR2 sequences are MNHEY and SMNVEV (reference sequence).

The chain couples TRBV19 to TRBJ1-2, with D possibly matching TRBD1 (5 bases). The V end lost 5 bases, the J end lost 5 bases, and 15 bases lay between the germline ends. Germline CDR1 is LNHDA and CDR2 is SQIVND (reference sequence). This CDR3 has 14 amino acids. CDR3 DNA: TGTGCCAGTAGTCGGCAGGGATTCAGATATGGCTACACCTTC. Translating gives CASSRQGFRYGYTF.

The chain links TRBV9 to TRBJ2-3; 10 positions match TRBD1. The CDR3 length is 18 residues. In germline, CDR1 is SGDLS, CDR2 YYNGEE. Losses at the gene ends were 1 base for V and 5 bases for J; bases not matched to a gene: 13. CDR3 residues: CASSVNDRGRVVEDTQYF. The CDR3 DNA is TGTGCCAGCAGCGTAAATGACAGGGGGCGCGTGGTGGAAGATACGCAGTATTTT.

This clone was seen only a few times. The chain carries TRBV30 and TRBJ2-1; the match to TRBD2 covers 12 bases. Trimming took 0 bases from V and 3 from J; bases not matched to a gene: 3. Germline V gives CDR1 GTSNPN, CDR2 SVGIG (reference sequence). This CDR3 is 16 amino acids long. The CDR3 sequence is CAWSVKGLAGYNEQFF. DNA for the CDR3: TGTGCCTGGAGTGTAAAGGGACTAGCGGGCTACAATGAGCAGTTCTTC.

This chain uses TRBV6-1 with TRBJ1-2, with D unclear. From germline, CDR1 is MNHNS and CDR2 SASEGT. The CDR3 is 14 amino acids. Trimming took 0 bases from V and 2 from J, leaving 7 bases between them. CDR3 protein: CASSEAHRNYGYTF. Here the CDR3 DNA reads TGTGCCAGCAGTGAAGCTCACAGAAACTATGGCTACACCTTC.

The CDR3 region is CAWMDRVLNTIYF. Here the CDR3 DNA reads TGTGCCTGGATGGACAGGGTTTTAAACACCATATATTTT. This chain links TRBV30 with TRBJ1-3; 8 bases agree with TRBD1. The CDR3 consists of 13 residues. V lost 4 bases and J lost 6; bases outside the gene matches: 5. The germline gives CDR1 GTSNPN, CDR2 SVGIG (reference sequence).

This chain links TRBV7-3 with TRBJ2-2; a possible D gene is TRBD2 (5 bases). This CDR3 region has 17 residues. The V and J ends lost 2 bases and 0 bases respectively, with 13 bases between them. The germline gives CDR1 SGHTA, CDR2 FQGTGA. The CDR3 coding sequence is TGTGCCAGCAGCTTAGCCGCCGTGACTACGAACACCGGGGAGCTGTTTTTT. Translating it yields CASSLAAVTTNTGELFF.

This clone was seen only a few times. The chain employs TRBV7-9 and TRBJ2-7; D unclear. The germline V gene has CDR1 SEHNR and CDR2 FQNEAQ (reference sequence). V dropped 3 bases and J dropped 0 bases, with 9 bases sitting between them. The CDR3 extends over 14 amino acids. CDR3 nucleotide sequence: TGTGCCAGCAGCTTTGACTGGAGCTCCTACGAGCAGTACTTC. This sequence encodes CASSFDWSSYEQYF.

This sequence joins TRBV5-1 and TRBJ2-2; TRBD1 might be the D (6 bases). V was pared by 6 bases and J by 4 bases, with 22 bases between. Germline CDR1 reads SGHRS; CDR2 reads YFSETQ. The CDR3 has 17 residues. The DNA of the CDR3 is TGCGCCAGCACCTACTTCGCAGGGGCCCTGTCCACCGGGGAGCTGTTTTTT. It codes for CASTYFAGALSTGELFF.

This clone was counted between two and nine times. In nucleotides, the CDR3 is TGTGCCAGCAGGGGGAGGACAGGGGGCGCGGCAGATACGCAGTATTTT. It yields the protein CASRGRTGGAADTQYF. The chain links TRBV2 to TRBJ2-3, with TRBD1 matching over 11 bases. The CDR3 length is 16 residues. CDR1 is SNHLY, CDR2 FYNNEI, per germline. V trimming: 6 bases; J trimming: 4 bases; junction bases outside the gene matches: 9.

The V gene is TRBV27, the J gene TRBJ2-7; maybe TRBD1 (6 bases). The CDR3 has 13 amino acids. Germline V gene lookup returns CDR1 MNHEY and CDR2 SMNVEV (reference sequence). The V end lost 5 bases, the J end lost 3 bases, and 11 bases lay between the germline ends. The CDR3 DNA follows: TGTGCCAGCAGTAGGGTACAGGGCTACGAGCAGTACTTC. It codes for CASSRVQGYEQYF.

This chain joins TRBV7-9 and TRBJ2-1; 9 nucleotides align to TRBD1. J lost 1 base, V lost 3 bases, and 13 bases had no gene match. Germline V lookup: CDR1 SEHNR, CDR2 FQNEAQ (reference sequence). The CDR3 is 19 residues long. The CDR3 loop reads CASSFGPGQGFKSYNEQFF. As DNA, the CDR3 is TGTGCCAGCAGCTTCGGTCCGGGACAGGGTTTCAAGTCCTACAATGAGCAGTTCTTC.

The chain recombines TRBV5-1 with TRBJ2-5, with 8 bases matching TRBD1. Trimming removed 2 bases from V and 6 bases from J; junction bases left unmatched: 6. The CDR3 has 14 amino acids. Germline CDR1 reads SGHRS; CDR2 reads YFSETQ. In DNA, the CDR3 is TGCGCCAGCAGCTTACAGACAGGGGAGAAGACCCAGTACTTC. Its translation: CASSLQTGEKTQYF.

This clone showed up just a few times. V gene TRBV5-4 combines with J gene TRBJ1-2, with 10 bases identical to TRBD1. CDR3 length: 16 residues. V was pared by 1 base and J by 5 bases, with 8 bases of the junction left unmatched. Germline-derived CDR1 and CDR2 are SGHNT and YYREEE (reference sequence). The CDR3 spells CASSLSGTGVRYGYTF. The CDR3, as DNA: TGTGCCAGCAGCTTGAGCGGGACAGGGGTGCGGTATGGCTACACCTTC.

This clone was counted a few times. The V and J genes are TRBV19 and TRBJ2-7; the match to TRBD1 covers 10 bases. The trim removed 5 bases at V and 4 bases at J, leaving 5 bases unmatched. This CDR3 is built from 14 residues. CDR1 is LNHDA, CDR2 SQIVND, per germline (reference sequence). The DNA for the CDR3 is TGTGCCAGTAGTGGCGGGACAGGGGCGTACGAGCAGTACTTC. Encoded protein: CASSGGTGAYEQYF.

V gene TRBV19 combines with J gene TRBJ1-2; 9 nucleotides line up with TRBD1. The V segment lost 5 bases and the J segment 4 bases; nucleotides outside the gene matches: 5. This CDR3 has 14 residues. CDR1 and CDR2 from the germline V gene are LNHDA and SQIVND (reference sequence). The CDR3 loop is CASSPGTGTYGYTF. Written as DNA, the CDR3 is TGTGCCAGTAGTCCGGGGACAGGGACCTATGGCTACACCTTC.

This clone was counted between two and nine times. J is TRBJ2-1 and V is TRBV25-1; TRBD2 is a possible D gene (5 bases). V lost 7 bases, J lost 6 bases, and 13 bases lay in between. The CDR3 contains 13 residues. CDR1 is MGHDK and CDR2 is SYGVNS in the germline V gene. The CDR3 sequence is CASTPNRGNEQFF. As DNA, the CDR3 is TGTGCCAGCACTCCGAATCGGGGCAATGAGCAGTTCTTC.

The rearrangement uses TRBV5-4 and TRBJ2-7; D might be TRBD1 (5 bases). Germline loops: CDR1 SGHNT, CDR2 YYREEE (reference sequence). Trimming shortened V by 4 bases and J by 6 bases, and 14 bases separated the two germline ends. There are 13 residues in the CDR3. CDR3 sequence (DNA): TGTGCCAGCAGCCCTGCAGGGTGGAGCGAGCAGTACTTC. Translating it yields CASSPAGWSEQYF.

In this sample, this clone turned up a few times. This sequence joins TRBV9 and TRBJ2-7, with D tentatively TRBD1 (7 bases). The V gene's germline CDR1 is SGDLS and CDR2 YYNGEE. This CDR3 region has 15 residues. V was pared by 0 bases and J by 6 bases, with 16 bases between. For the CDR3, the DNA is TGTGCCAGCAGCGTAGGGACAGGCGGGGTGTTCGAGCAGTACTTC. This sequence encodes CASSVGTGGVFEQYF.

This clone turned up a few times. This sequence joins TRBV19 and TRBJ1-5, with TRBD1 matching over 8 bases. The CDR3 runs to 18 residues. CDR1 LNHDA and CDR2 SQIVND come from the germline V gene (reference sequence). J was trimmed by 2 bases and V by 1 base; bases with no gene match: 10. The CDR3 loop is CASSIAAGQGRGNQPQHF. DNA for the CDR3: TGTGCCAGTAGTATAGCGGCTGGACAGGGTAGGGGCAATCAGCCCCAGCATTTT.

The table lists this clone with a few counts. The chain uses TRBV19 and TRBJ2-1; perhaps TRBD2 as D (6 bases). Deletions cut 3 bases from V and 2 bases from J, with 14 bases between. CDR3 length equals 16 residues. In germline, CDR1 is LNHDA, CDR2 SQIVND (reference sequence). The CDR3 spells CASSIQAGRAYNEQFF. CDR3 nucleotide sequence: TGTGCCAGTAGTATCCAAGCGGGTAGGGCCTACAATGAGCAGTTCTTC.